This T cell receptor beta chain was sequenced in a study of regulatory T cells in long-lasting Graves disease. The wider study: Patients newly diagnosed with Graves' had been on antithyroid drugs for under 3 months. Study-wide findings and caveats: Not thyroid tissue but only peripheral blood was studied.

This clonotype was counted at least ten times. What it binds is not known. For TCR beta, libraries came from iRepertoire HTBI primers and Arm-PCR of CDR3 regions. Authors' analysis steps: Analysis of the samples identified around 64 TRBV and around 15 TRBJ segments. From the multiplex PCR reads, TCRdb called clonotypes with MiXCR, one entry per CDR3 protein. TCRdb, not the authors, supplied the V and J calls. The data contain around 400,000 distinct CDR3 sequences, 15% to 18% of them seen just once; the ten biggest clones take up about 24%. Time point of the sample: newly diagnosed GD, antithyroid drugs for less than 3 months. The TCR library was made from RNA that had been extracted from PBMCs in TRIzol. American Thyroid Association guidelines defined Graves' disease diagnosis. Trimming stripped 3 bases from V and 3 bases from J, with 12 bases between. The CDR3 runs to 15 residues.

The chain recombines TRBV12-3 or TRBV12-4 with TRBJ1-3; D might be TRBD1 (5 bases). The sequence was collected from a female donor with Graves disease. The sample was peripheral blood mononuclear cells (PBMCs), taken at new diagnosis, from a patient treated with antithyroid drugs. CDR3 DNA: TGTGCCAGCAGTTTCAGGGACGACAGTGGAAACACCATATATTTT. It encodes CASSFRDDSGNTIYF.